This entry lists 28 T cell receptor beta chains sequenced from one sample in a study of blood T cell repertoires in COVID-19. The protocol was immunoSEQ multiplex PCR, while the TCRdb copy is restricted to in-frame clones and leaves out a portion. The sample lists 100,000 to 150,000 clones; roughly 87% were seen once. The sample taken for sequencing was peripheral blood. All receptors derive from a man at least 80 years old with active or convalescent COVID-19.

In this sample, this clone turned up once. In DNA, the CDR3 is TGTGCCAGCAGCGACCGGGACACGAGCACAGATACGCAGTATTTT. Translating gives CASSDRDTSTDTQYF. This chain uses TRBV6-6 with TRBJ2-3, with D perhaps matching TRBD1 (6 bases). Germline V gene lookup returns CDR1 MNHNY and CDR2 SVGAGI (reference sequence). Trimming took off 6 bases at V and 0 bases at J, with 13 bases between the two ends. The CDR3 is made up of 15 amino acids.

This chain joins TRBV5-5 and TRBJ2-7; D ambiguous. This CDR3 has 13 residues. The germline CDR1 and CDR2 sequences are SGHKS and YYEKEE (reference sequence). Deletions cut 4 bases from V and 3 bases from J, with 11 bases between. The CDR3 DNA reads as TGTGCCAGCAGCCGCGATTCTCTCTACGAGCAGTACTTC. Amino acid sequence: CASSRDSLYEQYF. The whole variable domain, filled in from reference TRBV5-5 and TRBJ2-7, reads DAGVTQSPTHLIKTRGQQVTLRCSPISGHKSVSWYQQVLGQGPQFIFQYYEKEERGRGNFPDRFSARQFPNYSSELNVNALLLGDSALYLCASSRDSLYEQYFGPGTRLTVT.

The chain links TRBV4-3 to TRBJ2-7; D not certain. Germline V CDR1 and CDR2: LGHNA, YSLEER. The ends were cut back, 0 bases at V and 3 bases at J, with 12 bases in the middle. CDR3 size: 15 residues. The CDR3 sequence: CASSQDRVRDYEQYF. CDR3 DNA: TGCGCCAGCAGCCAAGATCGGGTAAGAGACTACGAGCAGTACTTC.

The chain couples TRBV11-1 to TRBJ2-5; D is perhaps TRBD1 (6 bases). CDR3 length: 15 residues. The V gene lost 2 bases and the J gene lost 1 base, with 11 bases spanning the gap. Germline-derived CDR1 and CDR2 are SGHAT and FQDESV (reference sequence). The CDR3 sequence: CASSLQGSLQETQYF. For the CDR3, the DNA is TGTGCCAGCAGCTTACAGGGGTCCCTCCAAGAGACCCAGTACTTC.

The rearrangement uses TRBV5-1 and TRBJ1-2, with D possibly being TRBD1 (6 bases). CDR1 SGHRS and CDR2 YFSETQ come from the germline V gene. Trimming removed 1 base from V and 4 bases from J, with 14 bases in between. The CDR3 contains 15 residues. The CDR3 nucleotides read TGCGCCAGCAGCTTGTCCCAGGGGTTTGGCTATGGCTACACCTTC. Encoded protein: CASSLSQGFGYGYTF.

The genes are TRBV7-2 and TRBJ1-1; tentatively, D is TRBD1 (5 bases). The CDR3 contains 14 residues. Per the germline V gene, CDR1 is SGHTA and CDR2 is FQGNSA. V lost 6 bases, J lost 0 bases, and 11 bases lay in between. The CDR3 spells CASSPQGMNTEAFF. In DNA form, the CDR3 reads TGTGCCAGCAGTCCTCAGGGCATGAACACTGAAGCTTTCTTT. Based on the CDR3 plus reference TRBV7-2 and TRBJ1-1, the full variable domain is GAGVSQSPSNKVTEKGKDVELRCDPISGHTALYWYRQSLGQGLEFLIYFQGNSAPDKSGLPSDRFSAERTGGSVSTLTIQRTQQEDSAVYLCASSPQGMNTEAFFGQGTRLTVV.

This clone occurred a few times. Different DNA sequences within this sample yield the same CDR3. The chain has TRBV12-3 or TRBV12-4 and TRBJ1-5; no firm D call. The CDR3 consists of 12 residues. Trimming took off 6 bases at V and 4 bases at J, with 7 bases between the two ends. Here the CDR3 reads CASRGGNQPQHF. The CDR3 nucleotides read TGTGCCAGCAGAGGAGGAAATCAGCCCCAGCATTTT.

The V gene is TRBV6-5, the J gene TRBJ2-3; no reliable D call. CDR1 MNHEY and CDR2 SVGAGI come from the germline V gene. V lost 7 bases to trimming and J lost 2 bases, with 16 bases between them. This CDR3 contains 15 residues. The CDR3 DNA reads TGTGCCAGCACCGGGTCCCTAGTACTCACAGATACGCAGTATTTT. Translated: CASTGSLVLTDTQYF.

This CDR3 reads CASSYSGQSNQPQHF. CDR3 coding DNA: TGTGCCAGCAGTTACTCGGGGCAAAGCAATCAGCCCCAGCATTTT. The chain combines TRBV6-2 or TRBV6-3 with TRBJ1-5, with a weak D call TRBD1 (5 bases). V was cut by 0 bases and J by 1 base, with 7 bases left in between. Germline CDR1 MNHEY, CDR2 SVGEGT. The CDR3 totals 15 residues.

The CDR3 here is CASSGLGGEQYF. In nucleotides, the CDR3 is TGTGCCAGCAGCGGACTGGGGGGTGAGCAGTACTTC. This chain links TRBV7-3 with TRBJ2-7, with D maybe TRBD2 (6 bases). Germline V lookup: CDR1 SGHTA, CDR2 FQGTGA. The CDR3 has 12 amino acids. Trimming shortened V by 5 bases and J by 7 bases, and 12 bases separated the two germline ends.

A single count supports this clone. The V gene is TRBV19, the J gene TRBJ1-4, with D possibly being TRBD1 (5 bases). The V end lost 3 bases, the J end lost 11 bases, and 13 bases lay between the germline ends. The CDR3 is made up of 13 amino acids. CDR1 is LNHDA and CDR2 is SQIVND in the germline V gene (reference sequence). The CDR3 coding sequence is TGTGCCAGTAGTATTGATAGGGAGGGGAAACTGTTTTTT. It codes for CASSIDREGKLFF.

This clone was seen only a few times. The chain is built from TRBV5-4 and TRBJ2-7; the match to TRBD2 covers 12 bases. The V and J ends lost 0 bases and 6 bases, in that order; junction bases with no gene match: 4. The CDR3 runs to 15 residues. Germline V gene lookup returns CDR1 SGHNT and CDR2 YYREEE (reference sequence). In DNA form, the CDR3 reads TGTGCCAGCAGCTTGGGGACTAGCGGGGATGGCGAGCAGTACTTC. Its translation is CASSLGTSGDGEQYF.

V usage is TRBV11-2 and J usage is TRBJ1-1; tentatively, D is TRBD1 (6 bases). V gave up 8 bases and J gave up 1 base, with 11 bases separating them. Per the germline V gene, CDR1 is SGHAT and CDR2 is FQNNGV. This CDR3 comprises 13 residues. DNA of the CDR3: TGTGCCAGCGCCCAACAGGGGAACACTGAAGCTTTCTTT. Amino acid sequence: CASAQQGNTEAFF.

The chain carries TRBV6-5 and TRBJ1-2, with no clear D. Germline V gives CDR1 MNHEY, CDR2 SVGAGI. The CDR3 is made up of 13 amino acids. Trimming shortened V by 3 bases and J by 8 bases, and 13 bases separated the two germline ends. As DNA, the CDR3 is TGTGCCAGCAGTTATGGTTTCGTTGAGGGCTACACCTTC. It translates to CASSYGFVEGYTF.

This chain connects TRBV6-5 to TRBJ2-5; the D gene is possibly TRBD2 (5 bases). The CDR3 contains 13 residues. V lost 2 bases to trimming and J lost 2 bases, with 6 bases between them. CDR1 MNHEY and CDR2 SVGAGI come from the germline V gene. The CDR3 spells CASSYEGQETQYF. For the CDR3, the DNA is TGTGCCAGCAGTTACGAGGGTCAAGAGACCCAGTACTTC.

The rearrangement joins TRBV5-1 to TRBJ2-7; D gene ambiguous. Between the trimmed V and J ends, which lost 7 bases and 1 base, there was a span of 9 bases. CDR1 is SGHRS and CDR2 is YFSETQ in the germline V gene. This CDR3 contains 12 residues. The CDR3 protein is CASSAESYEQYF. CDR3 coding DNA: TGCGCCAGCTCGGCGGAGTCCTACGAGCAGTACTTC.

The chain uses TRBV24-1 and TRBJ1-5; D might be TRBD1 (6 bases). Germline loops: CDR1 KGHDR, CDR2 SFDVKD. V was pared by 12 bases and J by 5 bases, with 19 bases between. The CDR3 is 14 residues long. In nucleotides, the CDR3 is TGTGCCCCTTTGAAGACAGGAAACGATCAGCCCCAGCATTTT. This encodes CAPLKTGNDQPQHF.

The chain recombines TRBV28 with TRBJ2-7, with 12 bases matching TRBD1. J was trimmed by 4 bases and V by 6 bases; bases with no gene match: 7. CDR1 is MDHEN, CDR2 SYDVKM, per germline. CDR3 length equals 15 residues. CDR3 coding DNA: TGTGCCAGCAGACTCGGGACAGGGGGCATATACGAGCAGTACTTC. Its translation is CASRLGTGGIYEQYF.

This chain links TRBV14 with TRBJ2-3; TRBD2 agrees at 10 bases. In germline, CDR1 is SGHDN, CDR2 FVKESK. Germline trimming cut 0 bases from V and 7 bases from J; bases unmatched to any gene: 7. The CDR3 is 16 amino acids. CDR3 region: CASSQDYLAGDNTQYF. The DNA of the CDR3 is TGTGCCAGCAGCCAAGATTATCTAGCGGGAGACAATACGCAGTATTTT. The entire variable domain, with the rest obtained from reference TRBV14 and TRBJ2-3, is as follows: EAGVTQFPSHSVIEKGQTVTLRCDPISGHDNLYWYRRVMGKEIKFLLHFVKESKQDESGMPNNRFLAERTGGTYSTLKVQPAELEDSGVYFCASSQDYLAGDNTQYFGPGTRLTVL.

The genes are TRBV25-1 and TRBJ1-3; D might be TRBD1 (6 bases). This CDR3 has 14 amino acids. Looked up from germline, CDR1 is MGHDK and CDR2 is SYGVNS. The ends were cut back, 4 bases at V and 0 bases at J, with 7 bases in the middle. As DNA, the CDR3 is TGTGCCAGCAGTGGGACAGACTCTGGAAACACCATATATTTT. Protein sequence: CASSGTDSGNTIYF.

The chain has TRBV29-1 and TRBJ1-5; 7 nucleotides agree with TRBD1. Germline trimming cut 5 bases from V and 3 bases from J; bases unmatched to any gene: 4. Per germline, CDR1 SQVTM and CDR2 ANQGSEA. This CDR3 spans 13 amino acids. The CDR3 spells CSVSGGNNQPQHF. CDR3 bases: TGCAGCGTTTCAGGGGGGAACAATCAGCCCCAGCATTTT.

This chain joins TRBV7-2 and TRBJ2-1; the D gene is possibly TRBD1 (5 bases). Germline CDR1 SGHTA, CDR2 FQGNSA. The CDR3 spans 17 residues. The V end lost 0 bases, the J end lost 0 bases, and 12 bases lay between the germline ends. The CDR3 spells CASSLARGSSSYNEQFF. CDR3 DNA: TGTGCCAGCAGCTTAGCTAGGGGATCGAGCTCCTACAATGAGCAGTTCTTC.

The gene calls are TRBV7-7 and TRBJ2-1; D may be TRBD2 (7 bases). Trimming left V 5 bases short and J 5 bases short, with 13 bases between. The CDR3 sequence is 14 residues long. Germline values: CDR1 SSHAT, CDR2 FNYEAQ (reference sequence). The DNA of the CDR3 is TGTGCCAGCAGCCAAGGGGGGAGGGACAATGAGCAGTTCTTC. Translated, it gives CASSQGGRDNEQFF.

This sequence joins TRBV7-6 and TRBJ1-6, with 8 bases aligning to TRBD1. The CDR3 covers 14 residues. Germline CDR1 and CDR2: SGHVS and FNYEAQ. Losses at the gene ends were 5 bases for V and 6 bases for J; bases not matched to a gene: 3. CDR3 amino acids: CASSRDRSNSPLHF. DNA for the CDR3: TGTGCCAGCAGCCGGGACAGGAGTAATTCACCCCTCCACTTT.

This clone was seen a single time. The chain links TRBV30 to TRBJ1-1; possibly TRBD1 for D (6 bases). V shed 5 bases and J shed 1 base, with 8 bases lying between them. Germline-derived CDR1 and CDR2 are GTSNPN and SVGIG (reference sequence). The length of the CDR3 is 12 residues. The CDR3 region has the DNA TGTGCCTGGGGACAGCCGAACACTGAAGCTTTCTTT. This codes for CAWGQPNTEAFF.

This chain uses TRBV7-6 with TRBJ2-2; possible D gene TRBD2, 5 bases. Germline CDR1 SGHVS, CDR2 FNYEAQ. CDR3 length: 15 residues. Trimming left V 5 bases short and J 3 bases short, with 13 bases between. The CDR3 region has the DNA TGTGCCAGCAGCCCCAGGACTTGGGACACCGGGGAGCTGTTTTTT. Its translation: CASSPRTWDTGELFF. The full variable domain, with the rest looked up from reference TRBV7-6 and TRBJ2-2, is GAGVSQSPRYKVTKRGQDVALRCDPISGHVSLYWYRQALGQGPEFLTYFNYEAQQDKSGLPNDRFSAERPEGSISTLTIQRTEQRDSAMYRCASSPRTWDTGELFFGEGSRLTVL.

The chain is built from TRBV11-2 and TRBJ1-6; the match to TRBD1 covers 7 bases. The V and J ends lost 5 bases and 5 bases, in that order; junction bases with no gene match: 3. Germline CDR1 is SGHAT and CDR2 is FQNNGV. The CDR3 has 14 residues. The CDR3 loop is CASSQTGDNSPLHF. As DNA, the CDR3 is TGTGCCAGCAGCCAAACAGGGGATAATTCACCCCTCCACTTT.

This clone was seen a handful of times. This chain links TRBV9 with TRBJ1-2, with a weak D call TRBD1 (5 bases). This CDR3 has 14 amino acids. V was cut by 1 base and J by 4 bases, with 11 bases left in between. Germline V gene sequence: CDR1 SGDLS, CDR2 YYNGEE. For the CDR3, the DNA is TGTGCCAGCAGCGTACGGGGGTTTGCCTATGGCTACACCTTC. This encodes CASSVRGFAYGYTF.